The rows below give T cell receptor beta chains drawn from one sample of a study of blood T cells in healthy people across ages. TCRdb recomputed calls from the 5' RACE reads with MiXCR, one row per CDR3 protein. Altogether over 600,000 distinct CDR3 sequences are present, roughly 50% being singletons, with the ten largest covering approximately 24%. The material sequenced was blood. Receptors were obtained from a man aged 40-55 years in good health. The CDR3 runs from the conserved cysteine through the conserved F or W. The D gene is left open where the match is weak. Size is stated for part of the rows, as once, few or many counts, or as a class when the clone is expanded.

j_call v_call d_call clone_size cdr3_aa cdr3_nt
TRBJ2-5 TRBV27 NA NA CASSMRQAVSGETQYF TGTGCCAGCAGCATGAGACAGGCCGTTTCAGGAGAGACCCAGTACTTC
TRBJ2-4 TRBV29-1 NA once CSVAYRDGKNIQYF TGCAGCGTTGCCTACCGGGACGGGAAAAACATTCAGTACTTC
TRBJ1-2 TRBV6-6 NA few CASTLTRTGAESQGYTF TGTGCCAGCACCCTAACGAGGACTGGAGCGGAATCTCAGGGCTACACCTTC
TRBJ2-7 TRBV28 TRBD1 few CASSVAGQGHYYEQYF TGTGCCAGCAGCGTGGCGGGACAGGGTCATTACTACGAGCAGTACTTC
TRBJ2-5 TRBV24-1 NA NA CATSDNEGTWETQYF TGTGCCACCAGTGACAACGAGGGAACCTGGGAGACCCAGTACTTC
TRBJ2-7 TRBV4-3 NA few CASSQVRTASYEQYF TGCGCCAGCAGCCAAGTCAGGACAGCCTCCTACGAGCAGTACTTC
TRBJ2-7 TRBV20-1 NA few CSASVELYEQYF TGCAGTGCTAGCGTGGAGTTATACGAGCAGTACTTC
TRBJ2-7 TRBV7-9 NA few CASSPAQDSGVLAEQYF TGTGCCAGCAGTCCCGCGCAGGACAGCGGGGTTCTGGCCGAGCAGTACTTC
TRBJ2-5 TRBV5-1 TRBD1 NA CASSETGTGGQETQYF TGCGCCAGCAGCGAAACCGGGACAGGGGGACAAGAGACCCAGTACTTC
TRBJ2-3 TRBV27 NA NA CASRPPRGEQYF TGTGCCAGCAGACCCCCGAGGGGCGAACAGTATTTT
TRBJ2-6 TRBV7-8 TRBD1 NA CASSLILGTGLGESSGANVLTF TGTGCCAGCAGCTTAATCCTTGGGACAGGGTTGGGGGAGAGCTCTGGGGCCAACGTCCTGACTTTC
TRBJ2-3 TRBV7-9 NA NA CASSFRTPSTDTQYF TGTGCCAGCAGCTTCCGGACACCGAGCACAGATACGCAGTATTTT
TRBJ1-5 TRBV7-9 NA NA CASSHDVGSGNQPQHF TGTGCCAGCAGCCACGACGTGGGAAGTGGCAATCAGCCCCAGCATTTT
TRBJ2-1 TRBV3-1 NA once CATVMGNEQFF TGTGCCACCGTCATGGGGAATGAGCAGTTCTTC
TRBJ1-5 TRBV20-1 NA NA CSAPSALDSNQPQHF TGCAGTGCTCCCAGCGCCCTCGATAGCAATCAGCCCCAGCATTTT
TRBJ1-2 TRBV9 NA NA CASSAPNREGRYGYTF TGTGCCAGCAGCGCACCAAACAGGGAGGGTCGCTATGGCTACACCTTC
TRBJ2-5 TRBV7-9 TRBD2 NA CASSLGGLAGAISQETQYF TGTGCCAGCAGCTTAGGGGGACTAGCGGGAGCGATCTCCCAAGAGACCCAGTACTTC
TRBJ2-1 TRBV7-2 NA few CASSRQTTLLVPNEQFF TGTGCCAGCAGCCGTCAGACGACCCTACTAGTCCCCAATGAGCAGTTCTTC
TRBJ1-1 TRBV5-1 NA many CASSFGGNTEAFF TGTGCCAGCAGTTTCGGGGGGAACACTGAAGCTTTCTTT
TRBJ1-5 TRBV5-1 NA few CASSLDGGGNQPQHF TGCGCCAGCAGCTTGGACGGAGGTGGCAATCAGCCCCAGCATTTT
TRBJ1-5 TRBV12-3/TRBV12-4 NA NA CASSLGSGYQPQHF TGTGCCAGCAGTTTAGGGTCGGGGTATCAGCCCCAGCATTTT
TRBJ2-5 TRBV5-8 NA NA CASSLGHGRMETQYF TGTGCCAGCAGCTTGGGGCACGGCCGGATGGAGACCCAGTACTTC
TRBJ2-7 TRBV12-3/TRBV12-4 NA NA CASRMGGDEQYF TGTGCCAGCAGAATGGGCGGCGATGAGCAGTACTTC
TRBJ2-5 TRBV4-2 TRBD2 NA CASSPRGAGQETQYF TGTGCCAGCAGCCCAAGGGGAGCGGGGCAAGAGACCCAGTACTTC
TRBJ2-7 TRBV7-2 TRBD1 NA CASSLTGTGYNEQYF TGTGCCAGCAGTTTGACCGGGACAGGGTACAATGAGCAGTACTTC
TRBJ2-5 TRBV7-2 NA NA CASSLGGGSEETQYF TGTGCCAGCAGCTTAGGGGGTGGATCTGAGGAGACCCAGTACTTC
TRBJ2-5 TRBV4-3 NA NA CASSQTPAQETQYF TGCGCCAGCAGCCAAACTCCCGCCCAAGAGACCCAGTACTTC
TRBJ2-5 TRBV25-1 TRBD1 NA CASSRQGPKVQYF TGTGCCAGCAGTCGACAGGGACCTAAGGTGCAGTACTTC
TRBJ2-7 TRBV4-1 TRBD1 NA CASSNRAGTGANEQYF TGCGCCAGCAGCAACCGAGCCGGGACAGGGGCTAACGAGCAGTACTTC
TRBJ1-4 TRBV28 NA NA CASQISDEKLFF TGTGCCAGCCAGATTAGTGATGAAAAACTGTTTTTT
TRBJ2-3 TRBV25-1 TRBD2 NA CATRTSGTDTQYF TGTGCCACCAGGACTAGCGGCACAGATACGCAGTATTTT
TRBJ1-1 TRBV7-9 NA NA CASTPGEVTEAFF TGTGCCAGCACCCCCGGGGAGGTTACTGAAGCTTTCTTT
TRBJ2-3 TRBV27 TRBD1 NA CASSPLPPIQGTDTQYF TGTGCCAGCAGTCCCCTCCCCCCTATACAGGGGACAGATACGCAGTATTTT
TRBJ2-7 TRBV28 TRBD1 NA CASSFSGTGNYEQYF TGTGCCAGCAGTTTTTCCGGGACAGGGAACTACGAGCAGTACTTC
TRBJ2-5 TRBV2 NA few CASKTSGETQYF TGTGCCAGCAAGACTAGTGGGGAGACCCAGTACTTC
TRBJ2-7 TRBV29-1 NA NA CSVERGGTYEQYF TGCAGCGTTGAACGTGGAGGGACCTACGAGCAGTACTTC
TRBJ2-7 TRBV12-3/TRBV12-4 NA few CASSARSRLRSEQYF TGTGCCAGCAGTGCCCGAAGCAGACTAAGGTCCGAGCAGTACTTC
TRBJ2-3 TRBV7-2 TRBD2 NA CASSPWTSSTDTQYF TGTGCCAGCAGCCCATGGACTAGCTCCACAGATACGCAGTATTTT
TRBJ1-1 TRBV5-1 NA NA CASSLSDPRNTEAFF TGCGCCAGCAGCTTGTCGGACCCCAGGAACACTGAAGCTTTCTTT
TRBJ2-5 TRBV12-3/TRBV12-4 TRBD2 many CASSLAGGRETQYF TGTGCCAGCAGTTTAGCGGGAGGGCGGGAGACCCAGTACTTC
TRBJ2-1 TRBV10-3 NA few CAISDTGAVYNEQFF TGTGCCATCAGTGATACGGGGGCGGTCTACAATGAGCAGTTCTTC
TRBJ2-1 TRBV9 NA NA CASSGTGIAEQFF TGTGCCAGCAGCGGCACAGGGATTGCTGAGCAGTTCTTC
TRBJ1-2 TRBV20-1 TRBD1 NA CSARDRDRANYGYTF TGCAGTGCTAGAGATCGCGACAGGGCCAACTATGGCTACACCTTC
TRBJ1-5 TRBV6-1 TRBD1 once CASSAYRGQVQPQHF TGTGCCAGCAGTGCCTACAGGGGGCAGGTTCAGCCCCAGCATTTT